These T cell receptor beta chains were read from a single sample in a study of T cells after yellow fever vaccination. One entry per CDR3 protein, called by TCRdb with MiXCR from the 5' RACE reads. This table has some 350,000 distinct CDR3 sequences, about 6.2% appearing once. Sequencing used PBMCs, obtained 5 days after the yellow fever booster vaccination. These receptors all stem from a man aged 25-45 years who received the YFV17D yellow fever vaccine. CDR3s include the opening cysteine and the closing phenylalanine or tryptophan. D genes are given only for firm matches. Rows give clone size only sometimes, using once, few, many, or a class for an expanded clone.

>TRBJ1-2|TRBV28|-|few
CASSRQVNYGYTF
TGTGCCAGCTCTCGACAGGTTAACTATGGCTACACCTTC
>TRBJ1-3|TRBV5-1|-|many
CASMEGSTPSSGNTIYF
TGCGCCAGCATGGAAGGATCCACGCCCAGCTCTGGAAACACCATATATTTT
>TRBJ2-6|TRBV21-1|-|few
CASSMAGDHSGANVLTF
TGTGCCAGCAGCATGGCCGGGGACCACTCTGGGGCCAACGTCCTGACTTTC
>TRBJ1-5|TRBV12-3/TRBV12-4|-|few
CASGAGAGQPQHF
TGTGCCAGCGGGGCGGGGGCAGGTCAGCCCCAGCATTTT
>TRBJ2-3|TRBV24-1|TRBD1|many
CATSDAGTGAVTDTQYF
TGTGCCACCAGTGATGCGGGGACAGGGGCTGTCACAGATACGCAGTATTTT
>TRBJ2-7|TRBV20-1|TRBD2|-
CSASASFGTGGSYEQYF
TGCAGTGCTAGCGCTAGCTTCGGAACGGGAGGGAGCTACGAGCAGTACTTC
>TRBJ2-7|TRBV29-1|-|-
CSVEGVLEPYEQYF
TGCAGCGTTGAGGGGGTTTTAGAGCCCTACGAGCAGTACTTC
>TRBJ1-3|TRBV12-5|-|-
CAMGGHSGNTIYF
TGTGCTATGGGGGGGCACTCTGGAAACACCATATATTTT
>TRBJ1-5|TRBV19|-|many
CASSREGYSNQPQHF
TGTGCCAGTAGCCGAGAGGGGTATAGCAATCAGCCCCAGCATTTT
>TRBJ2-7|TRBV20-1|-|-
CSAPTADGRGYEQYF
TGCAGTGCTCCTACTGCTGACGGGAGAGGATACGAGCAGTACTTC
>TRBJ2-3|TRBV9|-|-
CASSVDQADTQYF
TGTGCCAGCAGCGTAGACCAGGCTGATACGCAGTATTTT
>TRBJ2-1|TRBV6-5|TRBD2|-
CASLPGLAGPQFF
TGTGCCAGCCTCCCGGGACTAGCGGGACCGCAGTTCTTC
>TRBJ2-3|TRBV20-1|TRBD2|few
CSAGLSGRASDTQYF
TGCAGTGCTGGATTGAGCGGGAGGGCCTCAGATACGCAGTATTTT
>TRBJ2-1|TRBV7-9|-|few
CASGQGNEQFF
TGTGCCAGCGGCCAGGGCAATGAGCAGTTCTTC
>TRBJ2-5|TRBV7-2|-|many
CASSLAAGEETQYF
TGTGCCAGCAGCTTAGCGGCAGGGGAAGAGACCCAGTACTTC
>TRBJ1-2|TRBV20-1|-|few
CSARDSSGTNYGYTF
TGCAGTGCTAGAGATTCGTCGGGGACTAACTATGGCTACACCTTC
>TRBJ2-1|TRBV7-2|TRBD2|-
CASRAGGPGSYNEQFF
TGTGCCAGCAGAGCGGGAGGGCCAGGCTCCTACAATGAGCAGTTCTTC